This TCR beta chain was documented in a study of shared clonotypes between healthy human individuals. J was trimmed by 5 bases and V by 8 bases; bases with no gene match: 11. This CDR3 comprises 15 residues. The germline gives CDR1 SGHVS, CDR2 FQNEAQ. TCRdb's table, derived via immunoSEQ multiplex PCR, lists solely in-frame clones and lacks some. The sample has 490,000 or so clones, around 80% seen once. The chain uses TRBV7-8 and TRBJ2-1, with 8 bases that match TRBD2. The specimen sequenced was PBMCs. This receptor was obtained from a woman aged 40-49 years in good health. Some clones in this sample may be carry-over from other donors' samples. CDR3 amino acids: CASGRPGLGDNEQFF. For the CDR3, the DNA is TGTGCCAGCGGACGACCGGGACTAGGGGACAATGAGCAGTTCTTC.